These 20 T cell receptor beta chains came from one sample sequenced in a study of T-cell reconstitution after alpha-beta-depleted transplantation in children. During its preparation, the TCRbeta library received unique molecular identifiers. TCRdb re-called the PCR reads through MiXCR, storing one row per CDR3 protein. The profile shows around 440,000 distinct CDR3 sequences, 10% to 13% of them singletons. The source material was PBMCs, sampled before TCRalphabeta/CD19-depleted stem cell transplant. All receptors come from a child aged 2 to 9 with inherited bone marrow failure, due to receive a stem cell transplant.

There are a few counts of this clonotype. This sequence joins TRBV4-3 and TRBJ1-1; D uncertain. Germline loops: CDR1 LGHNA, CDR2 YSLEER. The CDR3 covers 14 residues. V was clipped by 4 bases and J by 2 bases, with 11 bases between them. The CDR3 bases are TGCGCCAGCAGCCTCTCAAGGGAAAACACTGAAGCTTTCTTT. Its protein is CASSLSRENTEAFF.

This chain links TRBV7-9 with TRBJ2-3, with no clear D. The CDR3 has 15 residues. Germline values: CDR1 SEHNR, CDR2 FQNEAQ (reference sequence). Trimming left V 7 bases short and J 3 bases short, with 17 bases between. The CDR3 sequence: CASISGWAQTDTQYF. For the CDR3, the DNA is TGTGCCAGCATATCAGGTTGGGCCCAGACAGATACGCAGTATTTT.

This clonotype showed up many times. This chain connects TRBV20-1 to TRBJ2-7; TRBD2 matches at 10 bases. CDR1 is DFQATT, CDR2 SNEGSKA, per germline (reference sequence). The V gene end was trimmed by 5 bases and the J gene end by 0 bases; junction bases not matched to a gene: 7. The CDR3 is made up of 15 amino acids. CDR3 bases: TGCAGTGCTTACCTAGCGGGAGCCTTCTCCTACGAGCAGTACTTC. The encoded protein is CSAYLAGAFSYEQYF.

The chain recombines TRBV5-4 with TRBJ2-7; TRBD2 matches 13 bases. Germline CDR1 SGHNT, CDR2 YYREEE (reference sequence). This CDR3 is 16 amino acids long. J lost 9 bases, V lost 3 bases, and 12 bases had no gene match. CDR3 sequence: CASSSGLAGPTFGQYF. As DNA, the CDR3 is TGTGCCAGCAGCTCGGGACTAGCGGGACCCACCTTCGGGCAGTACTTC.

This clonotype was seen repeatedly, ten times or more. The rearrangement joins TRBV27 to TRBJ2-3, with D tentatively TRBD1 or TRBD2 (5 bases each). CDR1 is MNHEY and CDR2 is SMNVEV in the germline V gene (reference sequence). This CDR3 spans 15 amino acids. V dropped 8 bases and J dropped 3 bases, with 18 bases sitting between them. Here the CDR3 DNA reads TGTGCCAGCTCGCAGGGAGAGGGTCGAACAGATACGCAGTATTTT. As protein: CASSQGEGRTDTQYF.

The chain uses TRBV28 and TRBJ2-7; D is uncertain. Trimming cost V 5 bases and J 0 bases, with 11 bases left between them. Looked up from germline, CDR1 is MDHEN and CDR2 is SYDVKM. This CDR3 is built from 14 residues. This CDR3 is CASSAQDGSYEQYF. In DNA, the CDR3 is TGTGCCAGCAGTGCCCAGGACGGCTCCTACGAGCAGTACTTC. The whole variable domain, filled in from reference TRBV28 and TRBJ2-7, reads DVKVTQSSRYLVKRTGEKVFLECVQDMDHENMFWYRQDPGLGLRLIYFSYDVKMKEKGDIPEGYSVSREKKERFSLILESASTNQTSMYLCASSAQDGSYEQYFGPGTRLTVT.

The CDR3 protein is CASSYSRGLRLTDTQYF. The CDR3 nucleotides are TGTGCCAGCAGTTACTCCCGGGGGTTGCGCCTCACAGATACGCAGTATTTT. The chain combines TRBV6-2 or TRBV6-3 with TRBJ2-3; TRBD2 might be the D (6 bases). The germline gives CDR1 MNHEY, CDR2 SVGEGT. CDR3 length: 17 residues. Trimming removed 0 bases from V and 2 bases from J, with 15 bases in between.

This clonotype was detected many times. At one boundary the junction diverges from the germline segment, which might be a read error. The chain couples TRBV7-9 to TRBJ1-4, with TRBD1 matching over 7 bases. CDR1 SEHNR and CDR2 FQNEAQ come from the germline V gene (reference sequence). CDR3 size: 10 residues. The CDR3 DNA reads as TGTGCCAGCAGCTCGGGACAGCCTCTTTTT. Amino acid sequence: CASSSGQPLF. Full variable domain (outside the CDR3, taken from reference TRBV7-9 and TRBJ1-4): DTGVSQNPRHKITKRGQNVTFRCDPISEHNRLYWYRQTLGQGPEFLTYFQNEAQLEKSRLLSDRFSAERPKGSFSTLEIQRTEQGDSAMYLCASSSGQPLFGSGTQLSVL.

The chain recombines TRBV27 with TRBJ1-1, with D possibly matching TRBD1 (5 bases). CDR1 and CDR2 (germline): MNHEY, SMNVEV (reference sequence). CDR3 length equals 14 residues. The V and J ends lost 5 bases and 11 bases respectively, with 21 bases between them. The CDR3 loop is CASSLTGLPLTAFF. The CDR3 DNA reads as TGTGCCAGCAGTCTAACGGGACTCCCACTTACGGCTTTCTTT.

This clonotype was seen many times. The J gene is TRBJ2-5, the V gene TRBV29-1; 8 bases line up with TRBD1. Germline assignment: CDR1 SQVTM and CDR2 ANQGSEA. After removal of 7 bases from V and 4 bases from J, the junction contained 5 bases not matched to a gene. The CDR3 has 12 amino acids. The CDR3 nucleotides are TGCAGCGGAGGGACAGGCCTAGAGACCCAGTACTTC. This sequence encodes CSGGTGLETQYF.

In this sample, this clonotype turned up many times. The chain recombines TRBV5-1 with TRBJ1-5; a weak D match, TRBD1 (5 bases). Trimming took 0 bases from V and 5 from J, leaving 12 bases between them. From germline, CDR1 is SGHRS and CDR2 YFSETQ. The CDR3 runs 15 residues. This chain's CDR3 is CASSLVGGNHQPQHF. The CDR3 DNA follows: TGCGCCAGCAGCTTGGTTGGGGGAAACCATCAGCCCCAGCATTTT.

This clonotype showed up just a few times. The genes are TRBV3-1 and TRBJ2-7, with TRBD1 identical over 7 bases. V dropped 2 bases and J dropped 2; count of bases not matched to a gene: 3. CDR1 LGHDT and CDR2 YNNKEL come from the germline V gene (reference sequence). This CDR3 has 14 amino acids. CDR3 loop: CASSQRQGPYEQYF. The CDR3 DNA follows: TGTGCCAGCAGCCAACGACAGGGCCCCTACGAGCAGTACTTC.

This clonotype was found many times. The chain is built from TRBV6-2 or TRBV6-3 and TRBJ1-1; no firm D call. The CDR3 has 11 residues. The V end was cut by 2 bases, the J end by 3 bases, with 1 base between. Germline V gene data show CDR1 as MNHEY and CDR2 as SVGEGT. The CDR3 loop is CASSYDTEAFF. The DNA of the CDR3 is TGTGCCAGCAGTTACGACACTGAAGCTTTCTTT.

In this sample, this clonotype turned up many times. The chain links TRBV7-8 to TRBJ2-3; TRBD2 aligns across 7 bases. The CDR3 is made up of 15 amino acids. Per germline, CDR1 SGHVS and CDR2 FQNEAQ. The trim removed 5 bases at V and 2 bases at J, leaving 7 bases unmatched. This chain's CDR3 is CASSPTQRDTDTQYF. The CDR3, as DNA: TGTGCCAGCAGCCCGACCCAGCGGGACACAGATACGCAGTATTTT.

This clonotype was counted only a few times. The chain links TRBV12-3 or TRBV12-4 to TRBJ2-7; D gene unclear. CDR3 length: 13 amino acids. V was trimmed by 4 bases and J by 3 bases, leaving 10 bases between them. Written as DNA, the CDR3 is TGTGCCAGCAGTTCGAACAGTCTCTACGAGCAGTACTTC. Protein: CASSSNSLYEQYF.

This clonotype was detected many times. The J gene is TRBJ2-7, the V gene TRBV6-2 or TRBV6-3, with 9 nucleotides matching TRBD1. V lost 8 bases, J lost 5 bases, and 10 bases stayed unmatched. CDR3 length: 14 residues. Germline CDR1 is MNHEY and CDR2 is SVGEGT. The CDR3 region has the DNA TGTGCCAGCCTCCGGGACAGGGCCATCAACGAGCAGTACTTC. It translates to CASLRDRAINEQYF.

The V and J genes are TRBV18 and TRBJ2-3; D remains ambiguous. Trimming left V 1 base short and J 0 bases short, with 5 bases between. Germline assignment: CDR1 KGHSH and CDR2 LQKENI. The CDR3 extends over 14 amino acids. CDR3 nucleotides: TGTGCCAGCTCACCACAGGCTAGCACAGATACGCAGTATTTT. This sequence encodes CASSPQASTDTQYF. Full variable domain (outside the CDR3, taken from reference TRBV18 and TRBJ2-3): NAGVMQNPRHLVRRRGQEARLRCSPMKGHSHVYWYRQLPEEGLKFMVYLQKENIIDESGMPKERFSAEFPKEGPSILRIQQVVRGDSAAYFCASSPQASTDTQYFGPGTRLTVL.

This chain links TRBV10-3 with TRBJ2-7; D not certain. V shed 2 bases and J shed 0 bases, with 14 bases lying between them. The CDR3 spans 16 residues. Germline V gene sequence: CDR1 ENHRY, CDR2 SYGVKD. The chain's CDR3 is CAISEGLGSPSYEQYF. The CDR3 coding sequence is TGTGCCATCAGTGAGGGGCTGGGCAGCCCCTCCTACGAGCAGTACTTC.

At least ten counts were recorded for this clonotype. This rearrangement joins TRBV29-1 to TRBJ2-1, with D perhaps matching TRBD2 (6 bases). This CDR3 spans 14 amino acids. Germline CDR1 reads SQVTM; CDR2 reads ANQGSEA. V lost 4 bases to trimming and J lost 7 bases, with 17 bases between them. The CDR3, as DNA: TGCAGCGTTGGTGTGGGAGGTTGGGGTAATGAGCAGTTCTTC. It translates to CSVGVGGWGNEQFF.

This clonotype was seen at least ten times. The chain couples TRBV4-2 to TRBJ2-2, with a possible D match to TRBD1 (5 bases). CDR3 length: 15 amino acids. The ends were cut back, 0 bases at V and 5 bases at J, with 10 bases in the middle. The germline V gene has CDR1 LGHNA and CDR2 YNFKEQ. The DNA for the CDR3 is TGTGCCAGCAGCCAAGATAGGGCAGGGACCGGGGAGCTGTTTTTT. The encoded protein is CASSQDRAGTGELFF.